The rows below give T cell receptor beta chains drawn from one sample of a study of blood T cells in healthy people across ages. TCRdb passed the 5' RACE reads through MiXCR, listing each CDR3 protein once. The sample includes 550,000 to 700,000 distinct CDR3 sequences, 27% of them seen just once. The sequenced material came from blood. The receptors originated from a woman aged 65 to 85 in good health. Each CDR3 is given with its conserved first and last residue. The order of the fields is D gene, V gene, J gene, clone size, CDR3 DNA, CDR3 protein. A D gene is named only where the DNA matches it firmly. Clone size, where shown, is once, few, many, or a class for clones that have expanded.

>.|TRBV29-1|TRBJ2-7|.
TGCAGCTTCTCTCACTCCTACGAGCAGTACTTC
CSFSHSYEQYF
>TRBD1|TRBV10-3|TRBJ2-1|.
TGTGCCTGCTTGGCGGGACAGGGTTACAATGAGCAGTTCTTC
CACLAGQGYNEQFF
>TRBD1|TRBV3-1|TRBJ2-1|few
TGTGCCAGCAACCGACAGGGGAGACATGGTGAGCAGTTCTTC
CASNRQGRHGEQFF
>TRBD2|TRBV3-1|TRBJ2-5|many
TGTGCCAGCAGCCGGGAGGGCCAAGAGACCCAGTACTTC
CASSREGQETQYF
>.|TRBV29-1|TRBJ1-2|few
TGCAGCGTTGTACAGGGCCCTTCGCCTGGTCGGGGCTACACCTTC
CSVVQGPSPGRGYTF
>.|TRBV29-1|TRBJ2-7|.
TGCAGCGTTGCTGGGGTCCACGAGCAGTACTTC
CSVAGVHEQYF
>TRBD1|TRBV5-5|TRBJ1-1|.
TGTGCCAGCAGCTTCGACAGGGTCTGGACTGAAGCTTTCTTT
CASSFDRVWTEAFF
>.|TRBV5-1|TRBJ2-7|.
TGCGCCAGCAGCTCTGAGAGCTCCTACGAGCAGTACTTC
CASSSESSYEQYF
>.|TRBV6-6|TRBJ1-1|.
TGTGCCAGCAGTTGGGGGGGCGGGAGAACTGAAGCTTTCTTT
CASSWGGGRTEAFF
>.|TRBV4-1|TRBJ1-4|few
TGCGCCAGCAGCCTTCAGGTCCGCAGGGTGGGGGGTGAAAAACTGTTTTTT
CASSLQVRRVGGEKLFF
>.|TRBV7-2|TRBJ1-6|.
TGTGCCAGCAGCTTAAGAGTAAGGAATTCACCCCTCCACTTT
CASSLRVRNSPLHF
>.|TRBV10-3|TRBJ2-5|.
TGTGCCATCCACGCAGGTGGCCAAGGGACCCAGTACTTC
CAIHAGGQGTQYF
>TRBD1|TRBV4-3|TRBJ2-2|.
TGCGCCAGCAGCCGGACAGGGATGAACACCGGGGAGCTGTTTTTT
CASSRTGMNTGELFF
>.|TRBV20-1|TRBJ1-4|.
TGCAGTGCCAGCCCTGGGGCAACTAATGAAAAACTGTTTTTT
CSASPGATNEKLFF
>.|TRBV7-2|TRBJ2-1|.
TGTGCCAGCAGCTCATCAGGACCTGGGAACTACAATGAGCAGTTCTTC
CASSSSGPGNYNEQFF
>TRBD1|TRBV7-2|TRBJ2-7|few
TGTGCCAGCAGCTCTGTCGGGACAGCTACCTACGAGCAGTACTTC
CASSSVGTATYEQYF
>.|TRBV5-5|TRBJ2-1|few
TGTGCCAGCAGCTTGGTTCCGGGGAGGCGTGAGCAGTTCTTC
CASSLVPGRREQFF
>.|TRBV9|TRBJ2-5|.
TGTGCCAGCAGCGCCGGGGAGCGGGCCTACGAGCAGTGCTTC
CASSAGERAYEQCF
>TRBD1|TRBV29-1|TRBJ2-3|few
TGCAGCGTTGGCTCACAGGGGGCGCCGGGAACAGATACGCAGTATTTT
CSVGSQGAPGTDTQYF
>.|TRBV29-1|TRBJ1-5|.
TGCAGCGTTGTAGTGGATCTGGATCAGCCCCAGCATTTT
CSVVVDLDQPQHF
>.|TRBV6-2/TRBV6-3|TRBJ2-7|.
TGTGCCAGCAGTTATAATGCGCAGACCTCCTACGAGCAGTACTTC
CASSYNAQTSYEQYF